This TCR beta chain was captured by sequencing in a study of vaccination and CD4 T cells after COVID-19. Background on the study: Drawing of post-COVID samples took place a median approximately 100 days after diagnosis (range 35 to 161). Taking of post-vaccine samples occurred a median 72 days after dose two (range 14 to 241). Cells received overlapping spike peptides from SARS-CoV-2, HCoV-NL63, HCoV-OC43 and HCoV-229E as stimulation.

Study results and limitations: A nonsignificant rise from roughly 22 to 38 was seen in the median number of SARS-CoV-2-reactive clonotypes.

About this clonotype itself: Its cognate antigen is unknown.

Sample treatment: approximately nine-day PBMC culture with coronavirus spike peptide pools or control peptides (ViraFEST assay). Sequenced with the Oncomine TCR Beta short-read assay was DNA taken from cultured CD4+ T cells. TCRdb passed the PCR reads through MiXCR, listing each CDR3 protein once. The sample lists 20,000 or so distinct CDR3 sequences, approximately 48% occurring once. Deletions cut 7 bases from V and 0 bases from J, with 13 bases between. Germline CDR1 reads LNHDA; CDR2 reads SQIVND (reference sequence). This CDR3 region has 14 residues. The sequencing sample was made of CD4+ T cells from blood, cultured in vitro. The sequence was collected from a human donor who had recovered from COVID-19. This rearrangement joins TRBV19 to TRBJ2-7, with D possibly being TRBD1 (6 bases). This chain's CDR3 is CASKGTGNSYEQYF. The CDR3 DNA sequence: TGTGCCAGTAAGGGAACAGGGAACTCCTACGAGCAGTACTTC.